The subject of this entry is one T cell receptor beta chain. The antigen remains undetermined. This record comes from a study of shared clonotypes between healthy human individuals. The overall study: For every donor, three CD4 naive, three CD4 memory, two CD8 naive and one CD8 memory plates were used.

At the deep level, the assay was run. Here immunoSEQ multiplex PCR was the method, and the copy in TCRdb shows in-frame clones only, minus some. The sample shows 2 million to 2.5 million clones, about 95% of them seen only once. Naive-designated CD8 cells lacked CD45RO, were positively enriched for CCR7, and omitted terminally differentiated effector memory CD45RA+ cells. Losses at the gene ends were 0 bases for V and 7 bases for J; bases not matched to a gene: 7. The CDR3 loop spans 17 amino acids. Looked up from germline, CDR1 is SGHDT and CDR2 is YYEEEE. Study-level results: Larger richness was generally estimated for naive than memory subsets.

Material for sequencing was naive CD8+ T cells sorted from blood. The V gene is TRBV5-6, the J gene TRBJ2-1; the match to TRBD2 covers 13 bases. The sequence came from a man younger than 30 in good health. CDR3 sequence: CASSLGVTSGGWNEQFF. CDR3 bases: TGTGCCAGCAGCTTGGGAGTGACTAGCGGGGGGTGGAATGAGCAGTTCTTC.